This T cell receptor beta chain was retrieved from a study of Ad26.COV2.S vaccination and SARS-CoV-2 variants. The overall study: Among those in the COV1001 Ad26.COV2.S trial arm was the donor.

General observations from the study: Reportedly, after vaccination the spike-specific CD8+ and CD4+ T cell responses displayed substantial breadth.

This sample's treatment: 15 to 20 received Ad26.COV2.S at low or high dose, single or two shots; roughly five received placebo; per-sample allocation not given. Material that was analyzed had been drawn on day 63 after the first vaccine or placebo injection. An adult donor aged 18-55 years was enrolled in Boston. V was trimmed by 0 bases and J by 5 bases, leaving 10 bases between them. This CDR3 region has 13 residues. In germline, CDR1 is GTSNPN, CDR2 SVGIG (reference sequence). A few counts support this clone. Its antigen is as yet unknown. The method was immunoSEQ multiplex PCR; TCRdb's version includes in-frame clones alone and lacks a portion of them. The sample records some 320,000 clones, around four fifths being singletons.

This TCR derives from a person between 18 and 59 years old who received the Ad26.COV2.S COVID-19 vaccine or a placebo. This chain uses TRBV30 with TRBJ2-5; weak D call: TRBD1 (6 bases). Sequencing was performed on peripheral blood, taken in a trial of Ad26.COV2.S vaccine versus placebo. CDR3 nucleotide sequence: TGTGCCTGGAGTGTAGGACAGTGGGAGACCCAGTACTTC. This translates into CAWSVGQWETQYF.